This is a list of T cell receptor beta chains from one sample in a study of blood T cell repertoires in COVID-19. The protocol was immunoSEQ multiplex PCR, while the TCRdb copy is restricted to in-frame clones and leaves out a portion. Found here are 150,000 to 200,000 clones, 65% to 85% of them singletons; the top ten hold roughly 11%. The sample comprised peripheral blood. These receptor sequences come from a man between 60 and 70 years old with active or convalescent COVID-19. CDR3s leave out the opening cysteine and the closing phenylalanine or tryptophan.

v_gene	j_gene	CDR3aa
TRBV3-1/TRBV3-2	TRBJ2-7	ASGHTGTSGGYEQY
TRBV5-3	TRBJ1-5	ARSLGTNQPQH
TRBV28	TRBJ1-2	ASIQTTGGLKGYT
TRBV27	TRBJ2-7	ASSLLGQTHTYEQY
TRBV3-1/TRBV3-2	TRBJ2-1	ASSLRTGYNEQF
TRBV28	TRBJ1-2	ASSKSGTGNFYT
TRBV7-9	TRBJ1-2	ASSTEVQGIGNT
TRBV7-9	TRBJ2-6	ASRIRGSGANVLT
TRBV18	TRBJ2-7	ASSPQTSGSSYEQY
TRBV18	TRBJ2-5	ASSPPSGRARETQY
TRBV2	TRBJ2-3	ASSDWLAGTDTQY
TRBV5-1	TRBJ1-2	ASSNFDSNYGYT
TRBV6-5	TRBJ1-5	ASSSGQGRHQPQH
TRBV19	TRBJ2-1	ASSTPPGLGNYNEQF
TRBV6-5	TRBJ1-1	ASSYGRNTEAF